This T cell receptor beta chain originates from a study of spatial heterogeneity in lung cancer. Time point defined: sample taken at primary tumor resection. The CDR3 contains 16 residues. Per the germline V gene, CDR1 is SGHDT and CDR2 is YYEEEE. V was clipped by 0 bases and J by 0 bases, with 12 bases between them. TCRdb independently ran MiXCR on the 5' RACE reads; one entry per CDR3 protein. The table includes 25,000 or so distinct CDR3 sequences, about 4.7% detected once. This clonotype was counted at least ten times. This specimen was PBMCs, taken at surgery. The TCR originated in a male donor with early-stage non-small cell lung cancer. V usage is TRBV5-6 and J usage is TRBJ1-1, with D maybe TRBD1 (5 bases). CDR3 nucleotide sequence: TGTGCCAGCAGCTTGGAGGTGGGGCGCGTGAACACTGAAGCTTTCTTT. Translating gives CASSLEVGRVNTEAFF.